This entry describes one T cell receptor beta chain. These data are taken from a study of blood T cell repertoires in COVID-19. Libraries were prepared by immunoSEQ multiplex PCR; TCRdb keeps only in-frame clonotypes and omits some of them. Of 210,000 or so clones listed, over 75% are singletons. The sample comprised PBMCs or T cells enriched from blood (not recorded which). This TCR came from a woman between 35 and 50 years old with acute COVID-19.

Here the CDR3 DNA reads TGTGCCAGCAGCCCAAATACCGGGACACCGAGGGGCACTGAAGCTTTCTTT. It encodes CASSPNTGTPRGTEAFF. The gene calls are TRBV7-3 and TRBJ1-1, with a possible D match to TRBD1 (6 bases). CDR1 is SGHTA and CDR2 is FQGTGA in the germline V gene. With 5 bases removed from V and 4 bases from J, the gap between germline ends came to 23 bases. This CDR3 has 17 residues.